This TCR beta chain stems from a study of blood T cell repertoires in COVID-19 (TCRdb year 2020). Some background on the complete study: Collaborator samples came from the United States, Italy and Spain and covered acute and convalescent phases of COVID-19. The samples were drawn from the first 160 participants of the ongoing ImmuneRACE study and from 1,254 subjects provided by 6 global collaborators. The repertoires were made available in a free public database intended to serve as a resource for research on the immune response to SARS-CoV-2. Sample metadata almost always included a de-identified subject ID, COVID-19 status, age in years and sex. The prospective study material was composed of cDNA or gDNA derived from T cells, B-cell-depleted T cells, or PBMCs. The dataset comprised deeply sampled blood TCRbeta repertoires from subjects exposed to, actively infected with, or recovered from COVID-19. HLA class I and class II types, where available, came from metadata supplied by the sample provider rather than from assay-based typing.

Remarks on this clone: Its antigen remains undetermined. Qualities for individual bases were not recorded, and no much larger clone is one base off.

Enrolling through a virtual design, the prospective study's participants ranged in age from roughly 18 to 100 years and lived across approximately 25 United States geographic areas. In the prospective study, cohorts were assigned on the basis of participant-reported clinical history obtained from a screening survey and a study questionnaire. For ImmuneRACE Cohort 3, a participant was defined as recovered based on two consecutive negative NP/OP PCR tests, clearance by a healthcare professional, or resolution of symptoms. In the prospective study, mobile phlebotomists collected whole blood, serum and a nasopharyngeal or oropharyngeal swab from each participant. Prospective study participants could optionally give additional blood draws and questionnaires over an approximately two-month period. Before DNA extraction, blood samples from the prospective study were shipped at room temperature or frozen.

TCRbeta CDR3 regions were amplified from genomic DNA by means of the immunoSEQ Assay, a bias-controlled multiplex PCR. In the authors' own workflow: The number of nucleated cells in each sample was estimated from the amplification of reference gene primers within the assay. To quantify the absolute abundance of each unique TCRbeta CDR3 rearrangement, sequence reads were collapsed and filtered. For each sample, productive Simpson clonality was calculated by taking the square root of Simpson's diversity index across productive rearrangements. This is the immuneACCESS table as TCRdb keeps it, with only in-frame sequences that have V and J called. A part of the clones is gone; compared with another copy, unresolved V genes explain less than half, and the rest is unexplained. V and J calls and clone size are as listed in that table; D and trimming were resolved from the DNA. Recorded for this sample are 310,000 or so clones; around 90% of them occurred a single time. 1% to 1.3% of the sample comes from the top ten.

Points the paper makes about the study in general: The amount of clinical and demographic metadata varied by source and participant and was provided uncurated.

Sequencing used PBMCs or T cells enriched from blood (not recorded which). This sequence was found in a woman aged 25 to 39 who had recovered from COVID-19.

The DNA is TGTGCCACCAGCAGAGAAAATTATGCGGGCTTTGGGGGGGATCCCTACGAGCAGTACTTC. Its translation reads: CATSRENYAGFGGDPYEQYF. The rearrangement combines TRBV15 with TRBJ2-7; TRBD2 agrees with 7 junctional bases. Trimmed from V: 0 bases; trimmed from J: 2 bases; junction bases lacking a gene match: 19. The CDR3 spans 20 residues, from the cysteine through the phenylalanine. Only the CDR3 DNA stays, 60 bases, in frame from base 1. The germline V gene (reference sequence) specifies LNHNV as CDR1 and YYDKDF as CDR2.